This T cell receptor beta chain was recorded in a study of technical replicates of blood from a handful of donors. This CDR3 contains 14 residues. Germline assignment: CDR1 ENHRY and CDR2 SYGVKD. V gave up 0 bases and J gave up 7 bases, with 10 bases separating them. Using immunoSEQ multiplex PCR, the repertoire was profiled, and TCRdb retains in-frame clones only, with some absent. Seen here are about 70,000 clones, about 96% observed once, and the top ten hold approximately 0.2%. The sequencing input was T cells isolated from PBMCs. The chain uses TRBV10-3 and TRBJ2-1; D possibly corresponds to TRBD1 (6 bases). The source of this sequence is a human donor in good health. CDR3 in amino acids: CAISESDRRNEQFF. Written as DNA, the CDR3 is TGTGCCATCAGTGAGTCGGACAGAAGGAATGAGCAGTTCTTC.